The TCR beta chain under discussion was sequenced for a study of radiation and T cells in renal cell carcinoma. Study conclusions and caveats: From baseline, blood top tumor clonotypes peaked at 2 weeks post-radiation. Without pretreatment biopsies, baseline tumor clonotype presence was undetermined.

Points on this clone: The antigen is undetermined.

Sequencing used immunoSEQ multiplex PCR; TCRdb keeps in-frame clones, though not all of them. The data contain about 130,000 clones, 85% to 90% of them seen just once; the ten biggest clones take up more than 5%. Time point reported: blood 2 weeks post-SBRT. Noted treatment: 15 Gy SBRT to primary tumor, nephrectomy 4 weeks later. The tumor was a clear cell renal cell carcinoma. The V end lost 1 base, the J end lost 6 bases, and 15 bases lay between the germline ends. The CDR3 has 15 residues. Germline V gene data show CDR1 as LGHNA and CDR2 as YSLEER. V usage is TRBV4-3 and J usage is TRBJ1-2, with D unclear. The sequences come from blood, collected from a patient whose treatment included radiotherapy and nephrectomy. The receptor's source is a woman in her seventies with renal cell carcinoma. Here the CDR3 reads CASSQVVSGVNGYTF. For the CDR3, the DNA is TGCGCCAGCAGCCAAGTTGTCTCCGGGGTGAATGGCTACACCTTC.